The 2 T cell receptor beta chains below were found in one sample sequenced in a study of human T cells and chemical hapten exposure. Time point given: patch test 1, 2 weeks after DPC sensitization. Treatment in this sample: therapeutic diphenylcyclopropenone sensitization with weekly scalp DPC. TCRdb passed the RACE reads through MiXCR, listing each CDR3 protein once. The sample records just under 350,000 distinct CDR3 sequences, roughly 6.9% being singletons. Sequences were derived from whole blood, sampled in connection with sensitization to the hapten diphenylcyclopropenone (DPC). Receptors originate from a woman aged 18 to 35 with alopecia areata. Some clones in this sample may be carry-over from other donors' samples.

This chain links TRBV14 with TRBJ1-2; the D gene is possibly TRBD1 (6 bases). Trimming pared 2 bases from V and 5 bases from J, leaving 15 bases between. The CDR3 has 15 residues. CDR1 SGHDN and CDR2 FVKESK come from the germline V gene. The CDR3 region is CASSQRGAPTYGYTF. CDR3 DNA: TGTGCCAGCAGCCAACGGGGGGCCCCCACGTATGGCTACACCTTC.

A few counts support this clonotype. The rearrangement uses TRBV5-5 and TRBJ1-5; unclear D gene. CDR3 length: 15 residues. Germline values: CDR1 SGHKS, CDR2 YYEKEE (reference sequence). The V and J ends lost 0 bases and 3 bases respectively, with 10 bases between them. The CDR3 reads CASSLVWANNQPQHF. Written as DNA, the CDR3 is TGTGCCAGCAGCTTGGTATGGGCCAACAATCAGCCCCAGCATTTT. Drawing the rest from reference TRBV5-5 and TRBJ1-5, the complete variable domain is DAGVTQSPTHLIKTRGQQVTLRCSPISGHKSVSWYQQVLGQGPQFIFQYYEKEERGRGNFPDRFSARQFPNYSSELNVNALLLGDSALYLCASSLVWANNQPQHFGDGTRLSIL.